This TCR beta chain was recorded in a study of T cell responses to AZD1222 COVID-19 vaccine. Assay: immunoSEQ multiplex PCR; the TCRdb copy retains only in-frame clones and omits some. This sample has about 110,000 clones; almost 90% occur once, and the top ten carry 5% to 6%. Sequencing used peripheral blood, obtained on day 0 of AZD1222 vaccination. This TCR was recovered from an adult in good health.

CDR3 amino acids: CASSPPGPGKLFF. DNA of the CDR3: TGTGCCAGCAGCCCCCCCGGCCCAGGAAAACTGTTTTTT. The chain uses TRBV9 and TRBJ1-4; no definite D call. This CDR3 contains 13 residues. Trimming left V 4 bases short and J 10 bases short, with 14 bases between. The germline V gene encodes CDR1 SGDLS and CDR2 YYNGEE.